These 21 T cell receptor beta chains were sequenced from one sample in a study of blood T cells in healthy people across ages. Primed by a sample-barcoded 5' primer and a J-beta primer mix, a second PCR proceeded for 7 to 11 cycles. TCRdb used MiXCR to reprocess the 5' RACE reads, holding one entry per CDR3 protein. The data contain 1.5 million to 2 million distinct CDR3 sequences, over 25% of them singletons. The sequenced sample consisted of blood. Receptors originate from a woman aged 30 to 39 in good health.

This clonotype came up a few times. Mismatch with germline at one junction end may stem from a read error. The genes are TRBV20-1 and TRBJ2-2; D perhaps matches TRBD2 (5 bases). The germline V gene encodes CDR1 DFQATT and CDR2 SNEGSKA (reference sequence). This CDR3 is built from 16 residues. The CDR3 sequence is CSARDYHRSNTGELFF. In DNA form, the CDR3 reads TGCAGTGCTAGAGATTATCACAGATCGAACACCGGGGAGTTGTTTTTT.

Concerning this clonotype: The conserved final phenylalanine or tryptophan is absent from the CDR3, which likely points to a read error. The rearrangement joins TRBV12-3 or TRBV12-4 to TRBJ2-7; D may be TRBD1 or TRBD2 (5 bases each). V dropped 6 bases and J dropped 5 bases, with 20 bases sitting between them. The CDR3 is 15 residues long. The CDR3 region has the DNA TGTGCCAGCAGCTTAAGGGCAGGGACGTTCGACGAGCAGTACTCC. This codes for CASSLRAGTFDEQYS.

CDR3: CASNVDGQGNSPLHF. DNA of the CDR3: TGCGCCAGCAATGTAGACGGACAGGGAAATTCACCCCTCCACTTT. This chain connects TRBV10-2 to TRBJ1-6, with TRBD1 identical over 8 bases. Germline trimming cut 7 bases from V and 7 bases from J; bases unmatched to any gene: 9. The CDR3 runs 15 residues. CDR1 WSHSY and CDR2 SAAADI come from the germline V gene.

The chain employs TRBV6-2 or TRBV6-3 and TRBJ2-4, with TRBD2 as a possible D gene (7 bases). CDR1 and CDR2 from the germline V gene are MNHEY and SVGEGT. With 4 bases removed from V and 1 base from J, the gap between germline ends came to 14 bases. The CDR3 is made up of 16 amino acids. CDR3 in DNA: TGTGCCAGCAGTTCTGGCGGGGGCCGTGCCAAAAACATTCAGTACTTC. Amino acids: CASSSGGGRAKNIQYF.

V gene TRBV30 combines with J gene TRBJ2-5; D unresolved. Trimming took 4 bases from V and 1 from J, leaving 7 bases between them. Germline CDR1 GTSNPN, CDR2 SVGIG (reference sequence). The CDR3 length is 12 residues. CDR3 sequence (DNA): TGTGCCTGGATCCCAGGCCAAGAGACCCAGTACTTC. Translated, it gives CAWIPGQETQYF.

This chain joins TRBV7-6 and TRBJ1-3, with 8 bases aligning to TRBD1. The germline CDR1 and CDR2 sequences are SGHVS and FNYEAQ. The J segment lost 4 bases and the V segment lost 0 bases, leaving 8 bases of the junction unmatched. The CDR3 contains 17 residues. The DNA for the CDR3 is TGTGCCAGCAGCTTAGCCCCGACAGGGGCGGTGGGAAACACCATATATTTT. This gives the protein CASSLAPTGAVGNTIYF.

The genes are TRBV2 and TRBJ1-6; TRBD1 agrees at 7 bases. Trimming took 5 bases from V and 4 from J; bases not matched to a gene: 5. Germline V gene sequence: CDR1 SNHLY, CDR2 FYNNEI. The CDR3 has 15 residues. CDR3 coding DNA: TGTGCCAGCAGTCGCACAGGGGTTTATAATTCACCCCTCCACTTT. It is translated as CASSRTGVYNSPLHF.

The genes are TRBV12-3 or TRBV12-4 and TRBJ1-2; the D is unclear. This CDR3 contains 13 residues. With 3 bases removed from V and 5 bases from J, the gap between germline ends came to 10 bases. Here the CDR3 reads CASSFQETYGYTF. CDR3 nucleotides: TGTGCCAGCAGTTTTCAGGAGACTTATGGCTACACCTTC.

This clonotype was observed a few times. The chain is built from TRBV20-1 and TRBJ2-5; 14 positions agree with TRBD2. The CDR3 spans 16 residues. The trim removed 2 bases at V and 5 bases at J, leaving 7 bases unmatched. CDR1 and CDR2 from the germline V gene are DFQATT and SNEGSKA (reference sequence). CDR3 nucleotides: TGCAGTGCTAGACAGACTAGCGGGGGGGCAGGGGAGACCCAGTACTTC. Amino acid sequence: CSARQTSGGAGETQYF.

This chain joins TRBV29-1 and TRBJ2-1; 7 positions match TRBD2. After removal of 3 bases from V and 10 bases from J, the junction contained 9 bases not matched to a gene. Germline loops: CDR1 SQVTM, CDR2 ANQGSEA. The CDR3 has 13 residues. CDR3: CSVDRLAGYEQFF. The CDR3 bases are TGCAGCGTTGACAGACTAGCCGGCTACGAGCAGTTCTTC.

The chain joins TRBV12-3 or TRBV12-4 to TRBJ2-1, with TRBD1 matching 8 bases. The CDR3 spans 15 residues. The junction had 11 bases not matched to a gene; V was cut back by 6 bases and J by 7 bases. The CDR3 DNA follows: TGTGCCAGCAGCGTCCGGGACAGGATTGGGAATGAGCAGTTCTTC. Amino acid sequence: CASSVRDRIGNEQFF.

The V and J genes are TRBV27 and TRBJ2-1; D possibly corresponds to TRBD1 (5 bases). Germline V gives CDR1 MNHEY, CDR2 SMNVEV (reference sequence). The CDR3 has 14 amino acids. V lost 5 bases to trimming and J lost 10 bases, with 18 bases between them. As DNA, the CDR3 is TGTGCCAGCAGTAAACAGGCCTCCGTGCTCGAGCAGTTCTTC. Its translation is CASSKQASVLEQFF.

The chain employs TRBV5-1 and TRBJ2-5; 8 bases map to TRBD2. CDR1 is SGHRS and CDR2 is YFSETQ in the germline V gene. The V gene end was trimmed by 2 bases and the J gene end by 6 bases; junction bases not matched to a gene: 9. The CDR3 totals 15 residues. The CDR3 coding sequence is TGCGCCAGCAGCTTTTATGGCGGGGGGCAACAGACCCAGTACTTC. This codes for CASSFYGGGQQTQYF.

This clonotype was observed a handful of times. This chain uses TRBV3-1 with TRBJ2-7; perhaps TRBD2 as D (5 bases). This CDR3 contains 15 residues. V was clipped by 0 bases and J by 2 bases, with 11 bases between them. The germline V gene encodes CDR1 LGHDT and CDR2 YNNKEL (reference sequence). The CDR3 reads CASSQDWNGAYEQYF. As DNA, the CDR3 is TGTGCCAGCAGCCAAGATTGGAACGGGGCCTACGAGCAGTACTTC.

As for this clonotype: A much larger clone differs from this one at a single base, so this may be a read error. The chain uses TRBV29-1 and TRBJ2-5; unclear D gene. The CDR3 extends over 13 amino acids. Germline values: CDR1 SQVTM, CDR2 ANQGSEA. CDR3 nucleotides: TGCAGCGTTGAAGATCCGGCCAAAGAGGCCCAGTACTTC. Protein sequence: CSVEDPAKEAQYF.

This clonotype was picked up many times. The chain carries TRBV5-1 and TRBJ2-3; 9 bases line up with TRBD1. Looked up from germline, CDR1 is SGHRS and CDR2 is YFSETQ. The CDR3 totals 14 residues. V lost 7 bases and J lost 6; bases outside the gene matches: 9. CDR3 bases: TGCGCCAGCCGAACAGGGGGCGGTTACGATACGCAGTATTTT. It is translated as CASRTGGGYDTQYF.

CDR3 coding DNA: TGCAGTGCTAGGCGTGGACTAGTGGGGGCTTCGCATTACAATGAGCAGTTCTTC. Its protein is CSARRGLVGASHYNEQFF. This chain connects TRBV20-1 to TRBJ2-1, with a tentative D call TRBD2 (7 bases). The V gene's germline CDR1 is DFQATT and CDR2 SNEGSKA (reference sequence). Trimming left V 3 bases short and J 4 bases short, with 25 bases between. CDR3 length: 18 amino acids.

The chain links TRBV28 to TRBJ1-1, with 9 bases fitting TRBD1. In germline, CDR1 is MDHEN, CDR2 SYDVKM. This CDR3 is built from 15 residues. The trim removed 7 bases at V and 5 bases at J, leaving 11 bases unmatched. CDR3 sequence reads: CASTYSGTGWTEAFF. CDR3 DNA: TGTGCCAGCACCTACTCAGGGACAGGGTGGACTGAAGCTTTCTTT.

The V call is TRBV20-1, the J call TRBJ1-6, with D possibly being TRBD1 (6 bases). This CDR3 has 14 amino acids. Trimming pared 3 bases from V and 13 bases from J, leaving 19 bases between. Germline V gene sequence: CDR1 DFQATT, CDR2 SNEGSKA (reference sequence). The CDR3 DNA follows: TGCAGTGCTAGCAGGGGTCCTGAAAGTTCGCCCCTCCACTTT. Protein product: CSASRGPESSPLHF.

The CDR3 here is CASSPGTGVAEQYF. DNA for the CDR3: TGCGCCAGCAGCCCCGGGACAGGGGTTGCCGAGCAGTACTTC. The chain carries TRBV5-1 and TRBJ2-7, with 10 bases fitting TRBD1. V lost 4 bases to trimming and J lost 6 bases; unmatched junction nucleotides: 7. The CDR3 runs 14 residues. Germline loops: CDR1 SGHRS, CDR2 YFSETQ.

This clonotype was seen at least ten times. The J gene is TRBJ2-7, the V gene TRBV28; the match to TRBD2 covers 7 bases. This CDR3 has 15 amino acids. The V and J ends lost 6 bases and 4 bases, in that order; junction bases with no gene match: 12. Per germline, CDR1 MDHEN and CDR2 SYDVKM. The CDR3: CASRAPGGRAYEQYF. The DNA of the CDR3 is TGTGCCAGCAGGGCCCCGGGAGGCAGGGCTTACGAGCAGTACTTC.